The 7 T cell receptor beta chains reported below all come from one sample, sequenced in a study of tumor and adjacent non-tumor tissue in lung cancer. RNA was extracted from bulk tissue without any cell sorting. This non-tumor lung sample came from over 3 cm beyond the tumor edge. The library came from three nested PCR rounds adapted from ARM-PCR protocols. TCRdb called the multiplex PCR reads again in MiXCR, with one record for every CDR3 protein. This sample carries about 86,000 distinct CDR3 sequences, roughly 77% of them seen once, and the ten largest clones take roughly 22%. Sequenced: distant non-tumor lung tissue. These receptors were collected from a woman aged 50 to 60 with non-small cell lung cancer.

The V and J genes are TRBV6-5 and TRBJ2-3; D is possibly TRBD1 (5 bases). The V gene's germline CDR1 is MNHEY and CDR2 SVGAGI. V was trimmed by 6 bases and J by 13 bases, leaving 38 bases between them. CDR3 length: 19 amino acids. The CDR3 reads CASRHFKGHGAKGTDTEYF. CDR3 in DNA: TGTGCCAGCAGACATTTCAAAGGACATGGAGCAAAGGGCACAGATACAGAGTATTTT.

About this clonotype itself: This may arise from a read error, as a much more abundant clone is one base away. The chain combines TRBV5-4 with TRBJ1-1; D might be TRBD1 (6 bases). CDR3 size: 14 residues. Germline loops: CDR1 SGHNT, CDR2 YYREEE (reference sequence). CDR3 sequence (DNA): TGTGCCAGCAACTTGAAGGGGGGGAACACTGAAGCTTTCTTT. This sequence encodes CASNLKGGNTEAFF.

As for this clonotype: A much larger clone lies a single base off, so this may be a read error. The CDR3 end shows no conserved phenylalanine or tryptophan, and so a read error is likely. The chain links TRBV15 to TRBJ2-3, with TRBD2 identical over 9 bases. The V and J ends lost 5 bases and 2 bases, in that order; junction bases with no gene match: 5. This CDR3 contains 15 residues. The germline gives CDR1 LNHNV, CDR2 YYDKDF (reference sequence). CDR3 amino acids: CATSRQREATDTQYI. The CDR3 DNA follows: TGTGCCACCAGCCGACAGCGGGAGGCCACAGATACGCAGTATATT.

The rearrangement links TRBV20-1 to TRBJ2-2; perhaps TRBD2 as D (7 bases). The CDR3 has 16 residues. V was clipped by 4 bases and J by 4 bases, with 19 bases between them. Germline CDR1 and CDR2: DFQATT and SNEGSKA (reference sequence). The CDR3 nucleotides are TGCAGTGCTATGACTAGGGGGAGGGAAGGCACCGGGGAGCTGTTTTTT. It encodes CSAMTRGREGTGELFF.

Worth noting for this clonotype: One end of the junction is discordant with germline, which a read error may explain. The chain carries TRBV6-5 and TRBJ2-5; TRBD1 agrees at 10 bases. The CDR3 is made up of 14 amino acids. Looked up from germline, CDR1 is MNHEY and CDR2 is SVGAGI. CDR3 sequence: CVSSRDRGQETQYF. The CDR3 bases are TGTGTCAGCAGTAGGGACAGGGGACAAGAGACCCAGTACTTC.

The CDR3 loop reads CAWRLLSGCGSPLHF. The CDR3 coding sequence is TGTGCCTGGAGGCTCCTAAGTGGATGTGGTTCGCCCCTCCACTTT. The rearrangement joins TRBV30 to TRBJ1-6; no firm D call. The CDR3 is made up of 15 amino acids. The V and J ends lost 3 bases and 13 bases respectively, with 22 bases between them. Germline V gives CDR1 GTSNPN, CDR2 SVGIG (reference sequence).

V and J are TRBV12-3 or TRBV12-4 and TRBJ1-5; D is ambiguous. V lost 7 bases and J lost 5, with 9 bases in between. There are 12 residues in the CDR3. For the CDR3, the DNA is TGTGCCAGCACTACCATCGATCAGCCCCAGCATTTT. Translated: CASTTIDQPQHF.